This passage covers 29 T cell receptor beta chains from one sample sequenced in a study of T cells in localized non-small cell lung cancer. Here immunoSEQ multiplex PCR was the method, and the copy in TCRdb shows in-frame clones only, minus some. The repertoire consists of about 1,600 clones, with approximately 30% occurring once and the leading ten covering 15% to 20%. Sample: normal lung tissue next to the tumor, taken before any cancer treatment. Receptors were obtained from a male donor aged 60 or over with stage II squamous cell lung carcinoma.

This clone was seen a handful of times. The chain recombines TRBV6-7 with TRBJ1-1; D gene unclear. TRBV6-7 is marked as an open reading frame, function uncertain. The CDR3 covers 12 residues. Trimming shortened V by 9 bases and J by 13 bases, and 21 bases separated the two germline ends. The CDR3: CASGSPSGYGFF. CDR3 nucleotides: TGTGCCAGTGGTTCCCCCTCTGGATATGGTTTCTTT.

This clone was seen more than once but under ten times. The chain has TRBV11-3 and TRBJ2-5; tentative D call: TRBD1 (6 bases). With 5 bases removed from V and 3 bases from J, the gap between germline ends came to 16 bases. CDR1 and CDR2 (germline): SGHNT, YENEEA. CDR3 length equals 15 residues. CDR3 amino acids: CASSPTRGYEETQYF. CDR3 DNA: TGTGCCAGCAGCCCGACCAGGGGCTACGAAGAGACCCAGTACTTC. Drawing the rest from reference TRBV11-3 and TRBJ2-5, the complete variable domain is EAGVVQSPRYKIIEKKQPVAFWCNPISGHNTLYWYLQNLGQGPELLIRYENEEAVDDSQLPKDRFSAERLKGVDSTLKIQPAELGDSAVYLCASSPTRGYEETQYFGPGTRLLVL.

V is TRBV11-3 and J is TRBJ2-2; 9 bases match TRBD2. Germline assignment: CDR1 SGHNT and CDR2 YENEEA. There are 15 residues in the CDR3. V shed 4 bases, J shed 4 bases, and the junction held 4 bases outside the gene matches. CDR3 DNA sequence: TGTGCCAGCAGCTCCGGGACTAGCCTCACCGGGGAGCTGTTTTTT. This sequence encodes CASSSGTSLTGELFF.

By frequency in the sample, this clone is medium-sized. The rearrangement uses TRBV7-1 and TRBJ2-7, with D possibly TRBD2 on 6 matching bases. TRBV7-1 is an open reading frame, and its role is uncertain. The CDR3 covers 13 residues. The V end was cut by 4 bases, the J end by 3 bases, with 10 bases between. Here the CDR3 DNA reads TGTGCCAGCAGCTTCTCGGGAGACTACGAGCAGTACTTC. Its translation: CASSFSGDYEQYF.

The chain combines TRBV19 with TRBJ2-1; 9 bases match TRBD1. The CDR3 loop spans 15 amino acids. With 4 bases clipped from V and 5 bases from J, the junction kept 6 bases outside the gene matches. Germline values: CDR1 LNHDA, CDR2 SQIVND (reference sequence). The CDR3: CASSNRGQGNNEQFF. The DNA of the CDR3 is TGTGCCAGTAGTAACAGGGGGCAAGGGAACAATGAGCAGTTCTTC.

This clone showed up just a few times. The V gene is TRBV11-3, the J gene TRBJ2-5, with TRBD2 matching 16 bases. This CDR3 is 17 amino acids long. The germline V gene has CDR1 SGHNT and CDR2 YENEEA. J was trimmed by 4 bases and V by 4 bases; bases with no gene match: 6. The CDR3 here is CASSSGLAGGPRETQYF. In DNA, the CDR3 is TGTGCCAGCAGCTCGGGACTAGCGGGAGGGCCTAGAGAGACCCAGTACTTC.

This chain's CDR3 is CASSTPGTSYEQYF. In DNA form, the CDR3 reads TGTGCCAGCAGCACGCCCGGGACTAGTTACGAGCAGTACTTC. The chain recombines TRBV11-3 with TRBJ2-7; 8 positions agree with TRBD2. V was clipped by 5 bases and J by 4 bases; unmatched bases: 7. The CDR3 has 14 amino acids. Germline lookup yields CDR1 SGHNT and CDR2 YENEEA. The variable domain in full, completed from reference TRBV11-3 and TRBJ2-7, reads EAGVVQSPRYKIIEKKQPVAFWCNPISGHNTLYWYLQNLGQGPELLIRYENEEAVDDSQLPKDRFSAERLKGVDSTLKIQPAELGDSAVYLCASSTPGTSYEQYFGPGTRLTVT.

CDR3 in DNA: TGTGCCAGCAGCGGACTGACTAGCGGAAGCACAGATACGCAGTATTTT. Translation gives CASSGLTSGSTDTQYF. This chain joins TRBV7-5 and TRBJ2-3; TRBD2, the D gene given by the table, was not confirmed from the DNA. TRBV7-5 is listed as a pseudogene. CDR3 length: 16 residues.

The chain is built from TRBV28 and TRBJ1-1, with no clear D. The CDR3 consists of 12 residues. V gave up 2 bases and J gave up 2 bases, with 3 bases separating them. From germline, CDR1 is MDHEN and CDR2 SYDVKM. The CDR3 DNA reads TGTGCCAGCAGTTTAATCAACACTGAAGCTTTCTTT. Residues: CASSLINTEAFF.

CDR3 sequence: CASSFTQGGDTQYF. CDR3 DNA sequence: TGTGCCAGCAGCTTCACACAGGGTGGAGATACGCAGTATTTT. This chain links TRBV7-5 with TRBJ2-3; the D segment call TRBD1 is taken from the table without a DNA check. TRBV7-5 is a documented pseudogene. There are 14 residues in the CDR3.

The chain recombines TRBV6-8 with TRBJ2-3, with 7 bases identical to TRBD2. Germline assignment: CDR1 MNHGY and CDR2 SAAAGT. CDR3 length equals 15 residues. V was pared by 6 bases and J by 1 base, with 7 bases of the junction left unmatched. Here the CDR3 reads CASSSIAGRTDTQYF. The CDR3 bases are TGTGCCAGCAGCTCTATAGCGGGCCGCACAGATACGCAGTATTTT.

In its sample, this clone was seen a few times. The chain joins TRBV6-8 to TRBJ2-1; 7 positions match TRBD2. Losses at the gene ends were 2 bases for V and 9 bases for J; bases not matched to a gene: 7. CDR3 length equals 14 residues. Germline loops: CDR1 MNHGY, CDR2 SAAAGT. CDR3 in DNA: TGTGCCAGCAGTTACGGGGGAGGGCCTAGTGAGCAGTTCTTC. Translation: CASSYGGGPSEQFF.

CDR3 nucleotides: TGCAGCGCAAGGGACAGGGTGTCCTACGAGCAGTACTTC. Protein: CSARDRVSYEQYF. The rearrangement uses TRBV29-1 and TRBJ2-7; 9 positions agree with TRBD1. CDR3 length: 13 amino acids. Germline values: CDR1 SQVTM, CDR2 ANQGSEA. With V trimmed by 7 bases and J by 1 base, 5 bases remained unmatched.

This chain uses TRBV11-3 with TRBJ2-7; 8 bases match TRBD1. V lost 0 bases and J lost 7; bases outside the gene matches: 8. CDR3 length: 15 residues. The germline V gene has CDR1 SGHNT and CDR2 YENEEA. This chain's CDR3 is CASSLEQGAFGEQYF. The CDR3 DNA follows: TGTGCCAGCAGCTTAGAGCAGGGGGCATTTGGGGAGCAGTACTTC.

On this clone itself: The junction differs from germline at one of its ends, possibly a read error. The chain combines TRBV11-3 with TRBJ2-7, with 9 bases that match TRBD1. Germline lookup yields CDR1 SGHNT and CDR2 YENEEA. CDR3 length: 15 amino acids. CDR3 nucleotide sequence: TGTGCCAGCAGCAGTCACAGGGGGCCGGGCTACGAACAGTACTTC. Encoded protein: CASSSHRGPGYEQYF.

DNA of the CDR3: TGTGCCAGCAGTTTATACCCGCCGCAATACAATGAGCAGTTCTTC. Protein sequence: CASSLYPPQYNEQFF. The gene calls are TRBV28 and TRBJ2-1; D gene ambiguous. The CDR3 is made up of 15 amino acids. V gave up 1 base and J gave up 4 bases, with 11 bases separating them. The germline V gene encodes CDR1 MDHEN and CDR2 SYDVKM.

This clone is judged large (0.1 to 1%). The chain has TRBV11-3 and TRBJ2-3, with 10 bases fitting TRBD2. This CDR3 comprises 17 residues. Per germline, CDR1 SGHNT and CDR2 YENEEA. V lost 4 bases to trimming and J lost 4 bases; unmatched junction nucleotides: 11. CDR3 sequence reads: CASSSDPSGSNADTQYF. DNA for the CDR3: TGTGCCAGCAGCTCTGACCCTAGCGGGAGCAACGCAGATACGCAGTATTTT.

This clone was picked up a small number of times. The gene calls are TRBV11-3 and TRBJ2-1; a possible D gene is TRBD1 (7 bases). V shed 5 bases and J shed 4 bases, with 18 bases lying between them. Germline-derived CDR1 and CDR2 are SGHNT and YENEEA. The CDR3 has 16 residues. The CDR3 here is CASSQGDSGRYNEQFF. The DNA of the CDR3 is TGTGCCAGCAGCCAGGGGGATAGCGGCCGTTACAATGAGCAGTTCTTC. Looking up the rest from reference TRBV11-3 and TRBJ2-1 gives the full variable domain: EAGVVQSPRYKIIEKKQPVAFWCNPISGHNTLYWYLQNLGQGPELLIRYENEEAVDDSQLPKDRFSAERLKGVDSTLKIQPAELGDSAVYLCASSQGDSGRYNEQFFGPGTRLTVL.

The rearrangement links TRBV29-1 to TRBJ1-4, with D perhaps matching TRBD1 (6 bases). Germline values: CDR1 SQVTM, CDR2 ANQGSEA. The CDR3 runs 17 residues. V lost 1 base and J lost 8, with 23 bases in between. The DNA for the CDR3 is TGCAGCGTTGAAGCGGCAGGGGAGTGGTCTCATAGGGAAAAACTGTTTTTT. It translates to CSVEAAGEWSHREKLFF.

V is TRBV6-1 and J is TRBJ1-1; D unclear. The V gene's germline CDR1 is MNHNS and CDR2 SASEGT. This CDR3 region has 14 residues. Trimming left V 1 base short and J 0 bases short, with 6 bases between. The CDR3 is CASSEGALNTEAFF. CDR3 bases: TGTGCCAGCAGTGAAGGGGCATTGAACACTGAAGCTTTCTTT.

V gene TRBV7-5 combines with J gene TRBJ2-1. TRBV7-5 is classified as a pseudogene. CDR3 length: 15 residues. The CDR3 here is CASSLVGNTYNEQFF. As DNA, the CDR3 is TGTGCCAGCAGCTTAGTCGGCAACACCTACAATGAGCAGTTCTTC.

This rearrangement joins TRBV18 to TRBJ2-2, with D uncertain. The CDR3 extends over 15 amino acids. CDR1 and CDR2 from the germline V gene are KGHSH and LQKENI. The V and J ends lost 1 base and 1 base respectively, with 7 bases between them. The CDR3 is CASSPQAGNTGELFF. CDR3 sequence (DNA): TGTGCCAGCTCACCACAGGCAGGGAACACCGGGGAGCTGTTTTTT.

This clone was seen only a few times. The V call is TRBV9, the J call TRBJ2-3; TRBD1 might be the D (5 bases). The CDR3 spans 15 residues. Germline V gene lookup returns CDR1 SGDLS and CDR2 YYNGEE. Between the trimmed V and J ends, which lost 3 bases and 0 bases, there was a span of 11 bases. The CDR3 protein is CASSGQSPSTDTQYF. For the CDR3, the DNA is TGTGCCAGCAGCGGACAGAGCCCGAGCACAGATACGCAGTATTTT.

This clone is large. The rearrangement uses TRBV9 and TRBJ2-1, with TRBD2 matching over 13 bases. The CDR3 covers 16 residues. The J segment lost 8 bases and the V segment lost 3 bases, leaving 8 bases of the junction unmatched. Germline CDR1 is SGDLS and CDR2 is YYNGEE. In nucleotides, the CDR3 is TGTGCCAGCAGCGCCGAACTAGCGGGAGGGGGGGATGAGCAGTTCTTC. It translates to CASSAELAGGGDEQFF.

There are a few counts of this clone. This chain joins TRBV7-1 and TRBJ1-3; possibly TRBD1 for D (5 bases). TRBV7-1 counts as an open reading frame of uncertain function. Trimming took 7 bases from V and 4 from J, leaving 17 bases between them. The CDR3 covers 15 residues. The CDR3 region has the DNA TGTGCCAGCATCCACGGCGGGGGTGTAGGAAACACCATATATTTT. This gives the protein CASIHGGGVGNTIYF.

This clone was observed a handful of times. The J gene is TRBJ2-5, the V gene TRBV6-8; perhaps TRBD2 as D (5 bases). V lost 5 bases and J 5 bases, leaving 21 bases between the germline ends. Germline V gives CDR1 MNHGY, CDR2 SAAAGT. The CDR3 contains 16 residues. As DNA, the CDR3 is TGTGCCAGCAGTGACGGCAGATTAGCGAGGAGGGAGACCCAGTACTTC. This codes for CASSDGRLARRETQYF.

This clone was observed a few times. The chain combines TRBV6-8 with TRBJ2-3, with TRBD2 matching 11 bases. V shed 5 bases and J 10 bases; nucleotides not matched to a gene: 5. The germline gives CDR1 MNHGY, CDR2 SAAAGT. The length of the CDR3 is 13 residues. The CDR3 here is CASSDGTSGPQYF. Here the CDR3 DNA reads TGTGCCAGCAGTGACGGGACTAGCGGCCCGCAGTATTTT.

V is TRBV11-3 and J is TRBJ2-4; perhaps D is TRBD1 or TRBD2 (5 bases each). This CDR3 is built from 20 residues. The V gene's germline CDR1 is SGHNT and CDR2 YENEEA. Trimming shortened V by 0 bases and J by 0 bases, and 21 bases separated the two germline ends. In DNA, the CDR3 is TGTGCCAGCAGCTTAGATGGGTATGGAAAGGGACCGCTAGCCAAAAACATTCAGTACTTC. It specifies CASSLDGYGKGPLAKNIQYF.

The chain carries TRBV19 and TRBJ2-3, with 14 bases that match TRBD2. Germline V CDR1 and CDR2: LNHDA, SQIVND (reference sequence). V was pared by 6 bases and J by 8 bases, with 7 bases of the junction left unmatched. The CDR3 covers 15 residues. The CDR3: CASSLGTSGRRTQYF. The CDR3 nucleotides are TGTGCCAGTAGCCTCGGGACTAGCGGGAGACGTACGCAGTATTTT.